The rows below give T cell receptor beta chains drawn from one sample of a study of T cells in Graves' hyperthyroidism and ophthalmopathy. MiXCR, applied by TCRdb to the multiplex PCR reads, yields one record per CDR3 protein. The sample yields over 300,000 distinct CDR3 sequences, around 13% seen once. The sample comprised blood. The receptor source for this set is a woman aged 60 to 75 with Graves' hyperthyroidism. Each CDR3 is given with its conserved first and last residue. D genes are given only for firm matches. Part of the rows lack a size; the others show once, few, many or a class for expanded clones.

TGTGCCAGCAGTTGGACAATGAATTCACCCCTCCACTTT CASSWTMNSPLHF TRBV28 . few TRBJ1-6
TGTGCCAGCAGACCGACAGGTACTAGCACAGATACGCAGTATTTT CASRPTGTSTDTQYF TRBV28 . many TRBJ2-3
TGTGCCAGCAGCTTGGCCGGGACTGCCAAAGAGACCCAGTACTTC CASSLAGTAKETQYF TRBV5-4 . . TRBJ2-5
TGTGCCAGCAGCCAAGGACTAGCGAACACCGGGGAGCTGTTTTTT CASSQGLANTGELFF TRBV6-1 TRBD2 many TRBJ2-2
TGTGCCAGCAGCTCCGGCCGGGTCCCGTCCTATGGCTACACCTTC CASSSGRVPSYGYTF TRBV11-2 . many TRBJ1-2
TGTGCCACCAGCCCCGGGGGCGGAGCAGATACGCAGTATTTT CATSPGGGADTQYF TRBV15 . many TRBJ2-3
TGCAGTGCTAGGACGTCGGCGGGAGAGACGTACAATGAGCAGTTCTTC CSARTSAGETYNEQFF TRBV20-1 TRBD2 . TRBJ2-1
TGTGCCAGCAGTTCCATAGCGGTCAGCTCCTACAATGAGCAGTTCTTC CASSSIAVSSYNEQFF TRBV28 . many TRBJ2-1
TGTGCCAGCAGCGGTCTAGCGGGCACCGGGGAGCTGTTTTTT CASSGLAGTGELFF TRBV13 TRBD2 many TRBJ2-2
TGCGCCAGCAGCCAAAGAGGGGGACAGGGTCGCTACGAGCAGTACTTC CASSQRGGQGRYEQYF TRBV4-1 TRBD1 few TRBJ2-7
TGTGCCAGCAGCATCTCAAGCCGAGCTAATGAAAAACTGTTTTTT CASSISSRANEKLFF TRBV6-1 . . TRBJ1-4
TGTGCCATCAGGTCCGGGACAGAAGACAATGAGCAGTTCTTC CAIRSGTEDNEQFF TRBV10-3 TRBD1 many TRBJ2-1
TGCAGCGTTGAAGACGTGGGCAATGAGCAGTTCTTC CSVEDVGNEQFF TRBV29-1 . many TRBJ2-1
TGTGCCAGTAGTGTGGACAGGGCTCGCAATCAGCCCCAGCATTTT CASSVDRARNQPQHF TRBV19 TRBD1 few TRBJ1-5
TGCGCCAGCAGGAAGGGGCAGGGTCCCTACGAGCAGTACTTC CASRKGQGPYEQYF TRBV5-1 . . TRBJ2-7
TGTGCCAGCAGCCCTAAGGTGCTTTCGTACTCTGGGGCCAACGTCCTGACTTTC CASSPKVLSYSGANVLTF TRBV5-6 . . TRBJ2-6
TGTGCCAGTAGTATCAGGTGGCTAAACACTGAAGCTTTCTTT CASSIRWLNTEAFF TRBV19 . many TRBJ1-1
TGCAGTGCGAAACCATGGGACTATGGCTACACCTTC CSAKPWDYGYTF TRBV20-1 . many TRBJ1-2
TGTGCCAGCAGTTACGAGGGGCTAGCGGGAGTTGCCTACAATGAGCAGTTCTTC CASSYEGLAGVAYNEQFF TRBV6-5 TRBD2 few TRBJ2-1
TGTGCCAGCAGCTTAGTCGGACTAGCGGGAGGAGGCTACAGTGAGCAGTTCTTC CASSLVGLAGGGYSEQFF TRBV11-3 TRBD2 . TRBJ2-1
TGCAGTGCTAGGTCGGGAGGCCAGCCCCAGCATTTT CSARSGGQPQHF TRBV20-1 . few TRBJ1-5
TGTGCCAGCAGTTTATGGGACAGCGCGGCAGGGGCGGACACCGGGGAGCTGTTTTTT CASSLWDSAAGADTGELFF TRBV27 TRBD1 many TRBJ2-2